These 11 T cell receptor beta chains were sequenced from one sample in a study of T cell responses to AZD1222 COVID-19 vaccine. Only in-frame clones appear in the TCRdb table, and some are missing; sequencing was by immunoSEQ multiplex PCR. The data contain 110,000 or so clones, approximately 89% of them singletons. Sequenced material: peripheral blood, taken 28 days after the second AZD1222 dose. Every receptor here comes from an adult who received the AZD1222 COVID-19 vaccine.

The genes are TRBV4-2 and TRBJ1-1; D might be TRBD1 (6 bases). Germline values: CDR1 LGHNA, CDR2 YNFKEQ. V was trimmed by 4 bases and J by 4 bases, leaving 16 bases between them. This CDR3 is 15 amino acids long. The CDR3 sequence: CASSREWGAGTEAFF. The CDR3 coding sequence is TGTGCCAGCAGCCGAGAATGGGGGGCTGGCACTGAAGCTTTCTTT.

The V call is TRBV3-1 (or the pseudogene TRBV3-2), the J call TRBJ1-6; 8 bases map to TRBD1. This CDR3 is 15 amino acids long. The V gene's germline CDR1 is LGHDT and CDR2 YNNKEL (reference sequence). Germline trimming cut 6 bases from V and 6 bases from J; bases unmatched to any gene: 7. In DNA form, the CDR3 reads TGTGCCAGCAGAGACAGGGGCCTTCTTAATTCACCCCTCCACTTT. Translating gives CASRDRGLLNSPLHF.

The rearrangement links TRBV18 to TRBJ2-1; D gene uncertain. The V end was cut by 4 bases, the J end by 10 bases, with 5 bases between. There are 10 residues in the CDR3. Germline loops: CDR1 KGHSH, CDR2 LQKENI. The CDR3 here is CASSQVEQFF. In DNA, the CDR3 is TGTGCCAGCTCACAGGTCGAGCAGTTCTTC.

The rearrangement joins TRBV11-2 to TRBJ2-4, with unresolved D. This CDR3 comprises 11 residues. V was trimmed by 5 bases and J by 8 bases, leaving 7 bases between them. Germline lookup yields CDR1 SGHAT and CDR2 FQNNGV. CDR3 residues: CASSTLYIQYF. Written as DNA, the CDR3 is TGTGCCAGCAGCACCCTCTACATTCAGTACTTC.

The CDR3 DNA reads as TGTGCCAGCAGCCAGGCCCGGGACAGGGGTGGCAATGAGCAGTTCTTC. Residues: CASSQARDRGGNEQFF. The chain carries TRBV4-2 and TRBJ2-1; 10 bases are a match to TRBD1. CDR1 is LGHNA and CDR2 is YNFKEQ in the germline V gene. This CDR3 is 16 amino acids long. With V trimmed by 3 bases and J by 6 bases, 8 bases remained unmatched.

The DNA for the CDR3 is TGTGCCAGCAGCATCGCAGGGGGAACCGGGGAGCTGTTTTTT. Translated, it gives CASSIAGGTGELFF. The V gene is TRBV7-3, the J gene TRBJ2-2; 7 bases line up with TRBD1. CDR3 length: 14 amino acids. Germline trimming cut 5 bases from V and 5 bases from J; bases unmatched to any gene: 5. Per germline, CDR1 SGHTA and CDR2 FQGTGA. The whole variable domain, filled in from reference TRBV7-3 and TRBJ2-2, reads GAGVSQTPSNKVTEKGKYVELRCDPISGHTALYWYRQSLGQGPEFLIYFQGTGAADDSGLPNDRFFAVRPEGSVSTLKIQRTERGDSAVYLCASSIAGGTGELFFGEGSRLTVL.

The chain combines TRBV27 with TRBJ2-5, with D hard to call. The V end was cut by 7 bases, the J end by 8 bases, with 14 bases between. Germline CDR1 MNHEY, CDR2 SMNVEV (reference sequence). The length of the CDR3 is 12 residues. In DNA form, the CDR3 reads TGTGCCAGCATTGGGTTACCCCAAACCCAGTACTTC. Translating it yields CASIGLPQTQYF.

This clone was found a few times. The chain is built from TRBV3-1 (or the pseudogene TRBV3-2) and TRBJ2-3; possible D gene TRBD2, 5 bases. The CDR3 is 14 residues long. The germline V and J ends were trimmed by 4 bases and 4 bases, with 12 bases remaining between them. Germline V gene lookup returns CDR1 LGHDT and CDR2 YNNKEL (reference sequence). The CDR3 DNA reads as TGTGCCAGCAGCCCAGTAGCGAGCCCAGATACGCAGTATTTT. Translating it yields CASSPVASPDTQYF.

J is TRBJ2-3 and V is TRBV5-1; the match to TRBD2 covers 12 bases. Losses at the gene ends were 4 bases for V and 1 base for J; bases not matched to a gene: 4. Germline V gene data show CDR1 as SGHRS and CDR2 as YFSETQ. The CDR3 contains 16 residues. This CDR3 is CASSQRLAGGTDTQYF. The CDR3 DNA sequence: TGCGCCAGCAGCCAAAGACTAGCGGGGGGCACAGATACGCAGTATTTT.

The chain combines TRBV5-8 with TRBJ1-1; TRBD1 matches at 9 bases. This CDR3 is 16 amino acids long. CDR1 and CDR2 from the germline V gene are SGHTS and YDEGEE. The V gene end was trimmed by 4 bases and the J gene end by 4 bases; junction bases not matched to a gene: 11. DNA of the CDR3: TGTGCCAGCAGCCCTCCGGGACAGGGATGGGGCACTGAAGCTTTCTTT. This encodes CASSPPGQGWGTEAFF.

This CDR3 is CASSTIGETQYF. In DNA, the CDR3 is TGTGCCAGCAGTACAATCGGGGAGACCCAGTACTTC. The chain links TRBV27 to TRBJ2-5, with D unclear. Germline loops: CDR1 MNHEY, CDR2 SMNVEV (reference sequence). Deletions cut 5 bases from V and 5 bases from J, with 9 bases between. The CDR3 totals 12 residues.